This TCR beta chain stems from a study of T cell repertoires in cytomegalovirus infection. CDR1 is MNHEY and CDR2 is SVGEGT in the germline V gene. The CDR3 is made up of 16 amino acids. From the reads, TCRdb called clonotypes with MiXCR, one entry per CDR3 protein. The sample contains about 150,000 distinct CDR3 sequences, 23% of which appear only once. As for this clonotype: At one of its ends the junction is not consistent with the germline gene, which may arise from a read error.

This rearrangement joins TRBV6-2 or TRBV6-3 to TRBJ2-3, with D possibly being TRBD2 (5 bases). The source material was PBMCs. The clonotype was recovered from a human donor in good health (CMV status not recorded). Some clones in this sample may be carry-over from other donors' samples. The CDR3 reads CARSYSWGSGTDTQYF. The CDR3 DNA reads as TGTGCCAGAAGTTACTCGTGGGGTAGCGGCACAGATACGCAGTATTTT.